This entry is about one TCR beta chain. This clone was detected only a few times. There is no known antigen for this receptor. There are no base qualities to consult, and no much larger clone falls within one base. Each collaborating institution followed its own protocols to collect whole blood in K2EDTA tubes. For TCRbeta analysis, collaborator samples were shipped as frozen whole blood, as isolated PBMCs, or as DNA extracted from either sample type. TCRbeta CDR3 regions were amplified from genomic DNA by means of the immunoSEQ Assay, a bias-controlled multiplex PCR. Per the source publication's procedure: Nucleated cell counts per sample were estimated from amplification of reference gene primers within the assay. To quantify the absolute abundance of each unique TCRbeta CDR3 rearrangement, sequence reads were collapsed and filtered. For each sample, productive Simpson clonality was calculated as the square root of Simpson's diversity index across productive rearrangements. As stored in TCRdb, this immuneACCESS dataset retains in-frame rearrangements with V and J assigned. A fraction of the clones does not appear; measured against another copy, unresolved V genes explain less than half of the discrepancy, and the remainder lacks a known reason. Clone size and the V and J calls come from that table; the DNA yielded D and trimming. The sample includes around 30,000 clones, with 60% to 80% observed a single time. Jointly, the top ten make up roughly 14% of the sample.

V is reduced by 2 bases and J by 6 bases, leaving a spacing of 9 bases between them. The germline V gene provides CDR1 SNHLY and CDR2 FYNNEI. Taken from cysteine to phenylalanine, the CDR3 has 13 residues. The read is trimmed to its CDR3 DNA, 39 bases read in frame from base 1. The sample comes from a study of blood T cell repertoires in COVID-19 (dated by TCRdb to the early 2020s). With regard to the full study: Collaborator samples came from the United States, Italy and Spain and covered acute and convalescent phases of COVID-19. Where HLA class I and class II types were available, the types were taken from metadata supplied by the sample provider, not from assay-based typing. The repertoires were released in a freely available public database meant as a resource for research on the immune response to SARS-CoV-2. Subjects who had been exposed to COVID-19, were actively infected with it, or had recovered from it provided the deeply sampled blood TCRbeta repertoires that made up the dataset. The samples were drawn from the first 160 participants of the ongoing ImmuneRACE study and from 1,254 subjects provided by 6 global collaborators. The material from the prospective study consisted of cDNA or gDNA derived from T cells, B-cell-depleted T cells, or PBMCs. Sample metadata almost always included a de-identified subject ID, COVID-19 status, age in years and sex.

The paper as a whole reports these results and caveats: Clinical and demographic metadata were provided uncurated, with the amount varying by source and participant.

The rearrangement joined TRBV2 to TRBJ2-3; too little of a D gene remains to name it. Sequenced: peripheral blood. The clonotype originates from a man of 80 years or more with active or convalescent COVID-19. The DNA sequence is as follows: TGTGCCAGCAGTGAACAGGAATTGGATACGCAGTATTTT. This is translated as CASSEQELDTQYF.